A single sample is the source of the 19 T cell receptor beta chains below, sequenced in a study of blood T cell repertoires in COVID-19. The protocol was immunoSEQ multiplex PCR, while the TCRdb copy is restricted to in-frame clones and leaves out a portion. Found here are 120,000 to 150,000 clones, 60% to 85% of them singletons; the top ten hold roughly 15%. The source material was peripheral blood. The receptor source for this set is a man aged 45-65 years with acute or convalescent COVID-19.

The CDR3 bases are TGTGCCACGGACAGAGGAGGCGACGAGCAGTACTTC. Translating it yields CATDRGGDEQYF. The chain recombines TRBV10-3 with TRBJ2-7; maybe TRBD1 (6 bases). V was pared by 10 bases and J by 5 bases, with 15 bases between. The CDR3 sequence is 12 residues long. From germline, CDR1 is ENHRY and CDR2 SYGVKD.

V is TRBV3-1 (or the pseudogene TRBV3-2) and J is TRBJ1-4; the D is unclear. Germline lookup yields CDR1 LGHDT and CDR2 YNNKEL (reference sequence). The CDR3 contains 16 residues. Trimming took off 4 bases at V and 5 bases at J, with 17 bases between the two ends. In DNA form, the CDR3 reads TGTGCCAGCAGCCTCCCTGGGCCGCTCACCAATGAAAAACTGTTTTTT. Protein: CASSLPGPLTNEKLFF.

The chain employs TRBV10-3 and TRBJ1-6, with D tentatively TRBD1 (6 bases). CDR1 ENHRY and CDR2 SYGVKD come from the germline V gene. The CDR3 covers 13 residues. V lost 3 bases and J 8 bases, leaving 8 bases between the germline ends. CDR3 coding DNA: TGTGCCATCAGTGAACAGGGAGATTCACCCCTCCACTTT. It specifies CAISEQGDSPLHF.

The CDR3 region is CSVEDRQGNMNTEAFF. The CDR3 nucleotides read TGCAGCGTTGAAGACCGACAGGGAAATATGAACACTGAAGCTTTCTTT. The V call is TRBV29-1, the J call TRBJ1-1; 7 bases map to TRBD1. This CDR3 has 16 residues. The trim removed 0 bases at V and 0 bases at J, leaving 7 bases unmatched. Germline assignment: CDR1 SQVTM and CDR2 ANQGSEA.

V is TRBV5-6 and J is TRBJ2-7, with a possible D match to TRBD1 (6 bases). The CDR3 is 18 amino acids. V dropped 1 base and J dropped 2 bases, with 22 bases sitting between them. Germline V CDR1 and CDR2: SGHDT, YYEEEE. The CDR3 nucleotides read TGTGCCAGCAGCTTGTGGGAATCGGACAGCCGTGACGCCTACGAGCAGTACGTC. Its protein is CASSLWESDSRDAYEQYV.

The chain is built from TRBV3-1 (or the pseudogene TRBV3-2) and TRBJ2-3, with 9 bases aligning to TRBD1. Looked up from germline, CDR1 is LGHDT and CDR2 is YNNKEL (reference sequence). Trimming removed 7 bases from V and 4 bases from J; junction bases left unmatched: 3. CDR3 length: 13 amino acids. The DNA of the CDR3 is TGTGCCAGCAACAGACAGGGGGCAGATACGCAGTATTTT. Amino acids: CASNRQGADTQYF.

The chain uses TRBV5-4 and TRBJ1-5; possible D gene TRBD1, 5 bases. V lost 0 bases, J lost 0 bases, and 16 bases lay in between. CDR3 size: 18 residues. The germline V gene has CDR1 SGHNT and CDR2 YYREEE (reference sequence). The CDR3 coding sequence is TGTGCCAGCAGCTTGGGTGGCGGGGGTCTAGGTAGCAATCAGCCCCAGCATTTT. Protein: CASSLGGGGLGSNQPQHF.

This rearrangement joins TRBV24-1 to TRBJ2-3; tentative D call: TRBD1 (6 bases). The germline V gene encodes CDR1 KGHDR and CDR2 SFDVKD. With 1 base removed from V and 1 base from J, the gap between germline ends came to 8 bases. The CDR3 sequence is 15 residues long. CDR3 nucleotide sequence: TGTGCCACCAGTGATTTACAGGGAGGCACAGATACGCAGTATTTT. It is translated as CATSDLQGGTDTQYF.

This sequence joins TRBV7-2 and TRBJ2-3, with 10 bases identical to TRBD2. The CDR3 loop spans 17 amino acids. The germline V gene has CDR1 SGHTA and CDR2 FQGNSA. V lost 5 bases to trimming and J lost 4 bases; unmatched junction nucleotides: 12. The DNA for the CDR3 is TGTGCCAGCAGCCTGTTTGGGGTAGCGGGGGGCGCAGATACGCAGTATTTT. It is translated as CASSLFGVAGGADTQYF.

The chain carries TRBV19 and TRBJ1-1; a possible D gene is TRBD1 (6 bases). V was shortened by 5 bases and J by 4 bases, with 14 bases between the two germline ends. CDR3 length: 14 residues. CDR1 and CDR2 (germline): LNHDA, SQIVND (reference sequence). The DNA of the CDR3 is TGTGCCAGTAGTGCGTTGCGAGGGGGCACTGAAGCTTTCTTT. Residues: CASSALRGGTEAFF.

The chain has TRBV6-5 and TRBJ1-1; weak D call: TRBD1 (5 bases). The CDR3 contains 14 residues. The germline V and J ends were trimmed by 3 bases and 2 bases, with 10 bases remaining between them. Germline V gene data show CDR1 as MNHEY and CDR2 as SVGAGI. The DNA of the CDR3 is TGTGCCAGCAGTTATCGACAGCTAAACACTGAAGCTTTCTTT. It encodes CASSYRQLNTEAFF.

CDR3 coding DNA: TGTGCCAGCAGCGGGCAGGGGGCCAGCACAGATACGCAGTATTTT. Protein: CASSGQGASTDTQYF. The chain carries TRBV7-3 and TRBJ2-3; 8 nucleotides align to TRBD1. Germline V gene sequence: CDR1 SGHTA, CDR2 FQGTGA. The CDR3 extends over 15 amino acids. V dropped 5 bases and J dropped 0; count of bases not matched to a gene: 4.

J is TRBJ2-7 and V is TRBV6-6; 7 positions match TRBD2. Germline lookup yields CDR1 MNHNY and CDR2 SVGAGI (reference sequence). V gave up 6 bases and J gave up 4 bases; unmatched junction bases: 6. The CDR3 has 13 residues. The CDR3 region is CASSRGGGYEQYV. Here the CDR3 DNA reads TGTGCCAGCAGCCGTGGCGGGGGATACGAGCAGTACGTC.

V gene TRBV7-2 combines with J gene TRBJ1-1; D ambiguous. Germline loops: CDR1 SGHTA, CDR2 FQGNSA. Trimming left V 7 bases short and J 1 base short, with 10 bases between. The CDR3 is 13 amino acids. CDR3 residues: CASTVTRNTEAFF. CDR3 DNA: TGTGCCAGCACCGTGACAAGGAACACTGAAGCTTTCTTT.

The rearrangement links TRBV5-1 to TRBJ2-5; 7 bases align to TRBD2. This CDR3 is 16 amino acids long. Trimming cost V 4 bases and J 5 bases; bases outside gene matches: 14. Germline loops: CDR1 SGHRS, CDR2 YFSETQ. CDR3 sequence (DNA): TGCGCCAGCAGCCCACTGAGCGGGGTGGGTGGGGAGACCCAGTACTTC. Its translation: CASSPLSGVGGETQYF.

The V and J genes are TRBV2 and TRBJ1-5; the D gene is possibly TRBD1 (6 bases). The CDR3 runs 13 residues. Germline V gene sequence: CDR1 SNHLY, CDR2 FYNNEI. Trimming shortened V by 9 bases and J by 5 bases, and 14 bases separated the two germline ends. CDR3 amino acids: CASTGYMDQPQHF. The CDR3 nucleotides are TGTGCCAGTACAGGGTATATGGATCAGCCCCAGCATTTT.

The chain has TRBV2 and TRBJ2-3, with TRBD2 identical over 7 bases. CDR1 and CDR2 (germline): SNHLY, FYNNEI. The J segment lost 2 bases and the V segment lost 8 bases, leaving 10 bases of the junction unmatched. The CDR3 length is 15 residues. The CDR3 sequence: CASSGRGTDTDTQYF. The CDR3 region has the DNA TGTGCCAGCTCGGGGCGGGGGACCGACACAGATACGCAGTATTTT. The whole variable domain, remainder taken from reference TRBV2 and TRBJ2-3, is EPEVTQTPSHQVTQMGQEVILRCVPISNHLYFYWYRQILGQKVEFLVSFYNNEISEKSEIFDDQFSVERPDGSNFTLKIRSTKLEDSAMYFCASSGRGTDTDTQYFGPGTRLTVL.

This sequence joins TRBV2 and TRBJ1-3, with a tentative D call TRBD1 (5 bases). Trimming took off 5 bases at V and 4 bases at J, with 15 bases between the two ends. Germline CDR1 and CDR2: SNHLY and FYNNEI. CDR3 size: 15 residues. In DNA, the CDR3 is TGTGCCAGCAGTCCGACAGCCAAGACAGGAAACACCATATATTTT. Its protein product is CASSPTAKTGNTIYF.

The V and J genes are TRBV4-1 and TRBJ1-4; D might be TRBD1 (6 bases). Looked up from germline, CDR1 is MGHRA and CDR2 is YSYEKL. Trimming shortened V by 0 bases and J by 8 bases, and 10 bases separated the two germline ends. The CDR3 totals 14 residues. CDR3 in amino acids: CASSQEPGAEKLFF. The DNA of the CDR3 is TGCGCCAGCAGCCAAGAACCAGGGGCCGAAAAACTGTTTTTT.